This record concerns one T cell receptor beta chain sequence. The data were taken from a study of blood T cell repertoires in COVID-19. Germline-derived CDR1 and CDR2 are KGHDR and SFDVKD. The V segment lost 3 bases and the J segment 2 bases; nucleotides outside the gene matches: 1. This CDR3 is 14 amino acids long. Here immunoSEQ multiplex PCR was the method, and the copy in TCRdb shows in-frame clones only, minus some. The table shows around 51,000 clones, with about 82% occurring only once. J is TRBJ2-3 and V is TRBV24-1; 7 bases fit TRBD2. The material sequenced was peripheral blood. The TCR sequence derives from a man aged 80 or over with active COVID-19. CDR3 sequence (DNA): TGTGCCACCAGTGATAGCGGGGCCACAGATACGCAGTATTTT. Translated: CATSDSGATDTQYF.